These 32 T cell receptor beta chains came from one sample sequenced in a study of shared clonotypes between healthy human individuals. Naive CD8 cells comprised CD45RO-negative, CCR7-positively selected cells, excluding terminally differentiated effector memory CD45RA+ cells. Some clones are missing from TCRdb's copy, which holds only in-frame ones; the method was immunoSEQ multiplex PCR. In the table there are 650,000 to 800,000 clones, roughly 94% of which are singletons. Source material: naive CD8+ T cells sorted from blood. Every receptor here comes from a man aged 30 to 39 in good health.

The chain couples TRBV5-4 to TRBJ2-7; 11 bases align to TRBD2. This CDR3 is built from 15 residues. The ends lost 4 bases at V and 5 bases at J; junction bases unmatched: 8. Per germline, CDR1 SGHNT and CDR2 YYREEE (reference sequence). CDR3 residues: CASSPTSGSTHEQYF. The CDR3 region has the DNA TGTGCCAGCAGCCCAACTAGCGGGAGTACCCACGAGCAGTACTTC.

Concerning this clone itself: The germline gene is not matched at one end of the junction; a read error may be the cause. The chain recombines TRBV7-7 with TRBJ2-5, with D maybe TRBD2 (5 bases). CDR3 length: 13 residues. Per germline, CDR1 SSHAT and CDR2 FNYEAQ (reference sequence). This CDR3 reads CASSLATQETQYF. The CDR3 region has the DNA TGTGCTAGCAGCTTAGCGACACAAGAGACCCAGTACTTC.

The J gene is TRBJ1-1, the V gene TRBV19; D is ambiguous. Per the germline V gene, CDR1 is LNHDA and CDR2 is SQIVND (reference sequence). The CDR3 loop spans 17 amino acids. The V and J ends lost 6 bases and 2 bases respectively, with 22 bases between them. The CDR3 loop reads CASRTYSILAENTEAFF. DNA of the CDR3: TGTGCCAGTAGGACGTACAGTATATTAGCGGAAAACACTGAAGCTTTCTTT.

This clone has a single count. The CDR3 coding sequence is TGTGCCAGCAGCTCCTTGACAGACGCCTCCTACAATGAGCAGTTCTTC. This codes for CASSSLTDASYNEQFF. The chain combines TRBV13 with TRBJ2-1, with D perhaps matching TRBD1 (5 bases). With 4 bases removed from V and 0 bases from J, the gap between germline ends came to 13 bases. Germline loops: CDR1 PRHDT, CDR2 FYEKMQ (reference sequence). This CDR3 region has 16 residues. Supplemented by reference TRBV13 and TRBJ2-1, the full variable domain reads AAGVIQSPRHLIKEKRETATLKCYPIPRHDTVYWYQQGPGQDPQFLISFYEKMQSDKGSIPDRFSAQQFSDYHSELNMSSLELGDSALYFCASSSLTDASYNEQFFGPGTRLTVL.

The V call is TRBV15, the J call TRBJ1-5; no firm D call. The CDR3 spans 13 residues. V dropped 0 bases and J dropped 4 bases, with 4 bases sitting between them. Germline V lookup: CDR1 LNHNV, CDR2 YYDKDF (reference sequence). The CDR3 reads CATSRDQNQPQHF. The DNA of the CDR3 is TGTGCCACCAGCAGAGATCAGAATCAGCCCCAGCATTTT.

About this clone: Germline and junction disagree at one end, which may indicate a read error. This rearrangement joins TRBV7-9 to TRBJ2-7, with TRBD2 matching 12 bases. The CDR3 contains 14 residues. Germline CDR1 and CDR2: SEHNR and FQNEAQ (reference sequence). The DNA for the CDR3 is TGTGCCAGCAGCCTAGCGGGAGGGCCGCAAGAGCAGTACTTC. It specifies CASSLAGGPQEQYF.

Notes on this clone: This sample also contains other DNA sequences that code for the same CDR3. This chain links TRBV2 with TRBJ1-1; D is uncertain. The V end was cut by 8 bases, the J end by 1 base, with 5 bases between. The CDR3 is 11 amino acids. From germline, CDR1 is SNHLY and CDR2 FYNNEI. The CDR3 coding sequence is TGTGCCAGCCGGCCGAACACTGAAGCTTTCTTT. This encodes CASRPNTEAFF.

The J gene is TRBJ2-7, the V gene TRBV11-3, with D perhaps TRBD1 or TRBD2 (5 bases each). Trimming removed 1 base at V and 4 bases at J, with 11 bases between. Germline V gene sequence: CDR1 SGHNT, CDR2 YENEEA. This CDR3 contains 14 residues. The CDR3 loop is CASSLAGPGYEQYF. The CDR3 DNA follows: TGTGCCAGCAGCTTAGCGGGACCGGGTTACGAGCAGTACTTC.

The CDR3 loop is CASTSSGEPGAPQHF. DNA of the CDR3: TGTGCCAGCACCTCATCAGGAGAACCTGGGGCGCCCCAGCATTTT. V usage is TRBV9 and J usage is TRBJ1-5; D may be TRBD1 (5 bases). Germline V lookup: CDR1 SGDLS, CDR2 YYNGEE. V was cut by 6 bases and J by 9 bases, with 22 bases left in between. The CDR3 consists of 15 residues.

On this clone itself: The same CDR3 can be traced to other DNA sequences in this sample. The chain combines TRBV27 with TRBJ2-7; weak D call: TRBD1 (6 bases). The CDR3 runs to 14 residues. V lost 3 bases, J lost 2 bases, and 11 bases lay in between. CDR1 and CDR2 from the germline V gene are MNHEY and SMNVEV (reference sequence). The CDR3 sequence is CASSFGQGPYEQYF. The CDR3 DNA reads as TGTGCCAGCAGTTTCGGGCAGGGGCCCTACGAGCAGTACTTC.

As regards this clone: One end of the junction is discordant with germline, which a read error may explain. This chain connects TRBV7-7 to TRBJ2-2; D perhaps matches TRBD1 (6 bases). The CDR3 covers 17 residues. Germline loops: CDR1 SSHAT, CDR2 FNYEAQ (reference sequence). The CDR3 DNA is TGTGCTAGCAGCTTAGGGACGACAGGTTCGAACACCGGGGAGCTGTTTTTT. Protein: CASSLGTTGSNTGELFF.

To note about this clone: In the same sample, other DNA sequences code for this CDR3. For the CDR3, the DNA is TGTGCCAGCAGCTTATCCGGGGAGCAGTACTTC. Translated: CASSLSGEQYF. This chain connects TRBV7-9 to TRBJ2-7; D is ambiguous. Looked up from germline, CDR1 is SEHNR and CDR2 is FQNEAQ (reference sequence). This CDR3 region has 11 residues. Deletions cut 2 bases from V and 7 bases from J, with 6 bases between.

The chain recombines TRBV7-9 with TRBJ2-1; D is undetermined. Trimming left V 6 bases short and J 12 bases short, with 21 bases between. CDR1 and CDR2 from the germline V gene are SEHNR and FQNEAQ (reference sequence). The CDR3 spans 14 residues. CDR3 sequence (DNA): TGTGCCAGCAGTTCCGTCGACCCAGTTCGAGGGCAGTTCTTC. Translated: CASSSVDPVRGQFF.

This rearrangement joins TRBV27 to TRBJ2-7, with 10 bases matching TRBD2. Unmatched junction bases numbered 9, after V lost 3 bases and J lost 7 bases. Germline CDR1 reads MNHEY; CDR2 reads SMNVEV (reference sequence). This CDR3 has 15 amino acids. The CDR3 DNA is TGTGCCAGCAGTTTGGTACTAGCGGGAAGGGGAGAGCAGTACTTC. It encodes CASSLVLAGRGEQYF.

V gene TRBV7-2 combines with J gene TRBJ2-7; 7 positions agree with TRBD2. V shed 5 bases, J shed 0 bases, and the junction held 1 base outside the gene matches. CDR1 SGHTA and CDR2 FQGNSA come from the germline V gene. CDR3 size: 13 residues. DNA for the CDR3: TGTGCCAGCAGCCGGACTAGCTCCTACGAGCAGTACTTC. Amino acid sequence: CASSRTSSYEQYF.

V gene TRBV5-6 combines with J gene TRBJ2-7, with 8 bases that match TRBD2. Trimming removed 5 bases from V and 2 bases from J; junction bases left unmatched: 12. The CDR3 covers 16 residues. Germline V CDR1 and CDR2: SGHDT, YYEEEE. DNA of the CDR3: TGTGCCAGCAGTCTGGGGAGACTAGCGAGTACCTACGAGCAGTACTTC. As protein: CASSLGRLASTYEQYF.

The chain uses TRBV19 and TRBJ1-4; D is unresolved. This CDR3 comprises 15 residues. Germline V CDR1 and CDR2: LNHDA, SQIVND (reference sequence). The ends were cut back, 1 base at V and 0 bases at J, with 6 bases in the middle. CDR3 nucleotide sequence: TGTGCCAGTAGTATAGTCTTCACAACTAATGAAAAACTGTTTTTT. Encoded protein: CASSIVFTTNEKLFF.

The J gene is TRBJ1-5, the V gene TRBV4-3; a weak D match, TRBD1 (6 bases). Germline V lookup: CDR1 LGHNA, CDR2 YSLEER. Trimming stripped 0 bases from V and 3 bases from J, with 18 bases between. CDR3 length equals 18 residues. This chain's CDR3 is CASSQDLRTADSNQPQHF. The CDR3 DNA is TGCGCCAGCAGCCAAGATTTGAGGACAGCGGATTCCAATCAGCCCCAGCATTTT.

The chain recombines TRBV29-1 with TRBJ2-1; 7 bases are a match to TRBD2. The V and J ends lost 4 bases and 6 bases, in that order; junction bases with no gene match: 6. CDR3 length: 13 amino acids. Germline CDR1 SQVTM, CDR2 ANQGSEA. The DNA of the CDR3 is TGCAGCGTTGGGGTGGGAGGGCCCAATGAGCAGTTCTTC. Translation gives CSVGVGGPNEQFF.

The chain has TRBV6-1 and TRBJ2-7; 7 bases agree with TRBD1. CDR3 length: 14 amino acids. Germline V CDR1 and CDR2: MNHNS, SASEGT. After removal of 6 bases from V and 3 bases from J, the junction contained 8 bases not matched to a gene. CDR3 region: CASRVQGSHYEQYF. For the CDR3, the DNA is TGTGCCAGCAGGGTACAGGGGTCCCACTACGAGCAGTACTTC.

The chain couples TRBV7-9 to TRBJ2-2; perhaps D is TRBD1 or TRBD2 (5 bases each). Germline V gives CDR1 SEHNR, CDR2 FQNEAQ (reference sequence). V lost 4 bases and J lost 1, with 16 bases in between. There are 17 residues in the CDR3. CDR3 bases: TGTGCCAGCAGCTCGGATCCGGGACGGCAGAACACCGGGGAGCTGTTTTTT. Translation: CASSSDPGRQNTGELFF.

The rearrangement links TRBV5-1 to TRBJ2-1, with 8 bases matching TRBD1. V dropped 5 bases and J dropped 7; count of bases not matched to a gene: 8. The CDR3 extends over 14 amino acids. Germline loops: CDR1 SGHRS, CDR2 YFSETQ. Here the CDR3 DNA reads TGCGCCAGCAGTGGTGGACAGGGCCTTAATGAGCAGTTCTTC. It is translated as CASSGGQGLNEQFF.

V is TRBV19 and J is TRBJ1-1; D unresolved. The CDR3 runs to 13 residues. V was trimmed by 3 bases and J by 1 base, leaving 6 bases between them. Per germline, CDR1 LNHDA and CDR2 SQIVND (reference sequence). The CDR3 reads CASSIWQNTEAFF. In nucleotides, the CDR3 is TGTGCCAGTAGTATTTGGCAGAACACTGAAGCTTTCTTT.

Details on this clone: This specimen includes other DNA sequences encoding the same CDR3. The gene calls are TRBV2 and TRBJ1-2; D perhaps matches TRBD1 (6 bases). The CDR3 covers 12 residues. Germline values: CDR1 SNHLY, CDR2 FYNNEI. Deletions cut 7 bases from V and 3 bases from J, with 9 bases between. Here the CDR3 DNA reads TGTGCCAGCAAGGGGGACTACTATGGCTACACCTTC. Protein product: CASKGDYYGYTF.

The chain couples TRBV4-1 to TRBJ2-3; 11 bases align to TRBD2. The V and J ends lost 3 bases and 6 bases, in that order; junction bases with no gene match: 14. The CDR3 spans 18 residues. Germline V CDR1 and CDR2: MGHRA, YSYEKL. The CDR3 here is CASSQDQLAGDRLDTQYF. The CDR3 DNA reads TGCGCCAGCAGCCAGGATCAACTAGCGGGAGATCGTCTGGATACGCAGTATTTT.

The gene calls are TRBV27 and TRBJ2-7, with no clear D. Germline V gene sequence: CDR1 MNHEY, CDR2 SMNVEV (reference sequence). With 4 bases removed from V and 2 bases from J, the gap between germline ends came to 21 bases. CDR3 length equals 17 residues. This chain's CDR3 is CASSSAPTLETTYEQYF. The CDR3 coding sequence is TGTGCCAGCAGTTCCGCCCCGACTCTAGAAACCACCTACGAGCAGTACTTC.

The CDR3 DNA reads TGCGCCAGCAGCTTAATTTGGGGTAACACTGAAGCTTTCTTT. It encodes CASSLIWGNTEAFF. V gene TRBV5-1 combines with J gene TRBJ1-1, with no clear D. This CDR3 has 14 residues. The V and J ends lost 2 bases and 2 bases respectively, with 10 bases between them. Germline assignment: CDR1 SGHRS and CDR2 YFSETQ.

The V gene is TRBV28, the J gene TRBJ2-1, with TRBD1 matching over 8 bases. Unmatched junction bases numbered 3, after V lost 6 bases and J lost 2 bases. Germline assignment: CDR1 MDHEN and CDR2 SYDVKM. This CDR3 contains 14 residues. This CDR3 is CASSHRGTYNEQFF. DNA of the CDR3: TGTGCCAGCAGCCACAGGGGGACCTACAATGAGCAGTTCTTC.

This chain links TRBV27 with TRBJ2-1; 10 nucleotides match TRBD2. This CDR3 region has 15 residues. V dropped 3 bases and J dropped 9; count of bases not matched to a gene: 8. CDR1 and CDR2 from the germline V gene are MNHEY and SMNVEV (reference sequence). The CDR3 here is CASSFSASGRGEQFF. The CDR3 DNA reads TGTGCCAGCAGTTTTTCGGCTAGCGGGAGAGGTGAGCAGTTCTTC.

This chain connects TRBV5-1 to TRBJ1-1; 10 bases map to TRBD1. Trimming at V came to 5 bases and at J to 3 bases, leaving 4 bases not matched to a gene. The CDR3 length is 14 residues. Germline lookup yields CDR1 SGHRS and CDR2 YFSETQ. CDR3 amino acids: CASSYGQGDTEAFF. CDR3 DNA sequence: TGCGCCAGCAGTTATGGACAGGGGGACACTGAAGCTTTCTTT.

The rearrangement joins TRBV28 to TRBJ1-5; TRBD1 agrees at 7 bases. The CDR3 consists of 15 residues. The V gene end was trimmed by 2 bases and the J gene end by 8 bases; junction bases not matched to a gene: 9. Germline values: CDR1 MDHEN, CDR2 SYDVKM. CDR3 bases: TGTGCCAGCAGTTTAGGGCAGGCCAGGGGGGAGCCCCAGCATTTT. This codes for CASSLGQARGEPQHF.

In this sample, this clone turned up once. Other DNA variants within this sample encode the same CDR3. This chain links TRBV28 with TRBJ2-2; D is perhaps TRBD1 (6 bases). Per germline, CDR1 MDHEN and CDR2 SYDVKM. Trimming shortened V by 2 bases and J by 5 bases, and 12 bases separated the two germline ends. The CDR3 is 15 residues long. DNA of the CDR3: TGTGCCAGCAGTTTAAGGGGGAGTTCTACCGGGGAGCTGTTTTTT. Translated, it gives CASSLRGSSTGELFF.